This TCR beta chain was obtained from a study of OX40 agonist ivuxolimab in advanced cancers. Assay used: immunoSEQ multiplex PCR; TCRdb lists only in-frame clones, some missing. The sample gives about 40,000 clones, 60% to 80% of which show up once; 22% is in the top ten. About this clone: The target antigen is unknown.

J gave up 2 bases and V 8 bases, and 2 bases lay outside the gene matches. The CDR3 spans 12 residues. Germline V lookup: CDR1 SGHRS, CDR2 YFSETQ. Notes on the study in general: Relatively little clonal expansion, among the lowest observed, appeared in partial responders at 0.1-3.0 mg/kg. Expanded peripheral T cell antigen specificity was not determined. CD8+ T cells averaged more expanded clones than CD4+. Nonresponders included some who also had low normalized T-cell clonal expansion.

The sequenced sample was CD4+ or CD8+ T cells sorted from blood, obtained in a trial of the OX40 agonist ivuxolimab. The rearrangement uses TRBV5-1 and TRBJ2-7, with 9 bases aligning to TRBD1. The clonotype was recovered from an adult with an advanced solid tumor such as melanoma, head and neck, liver or kidney cancer. CDR3 nucleotides: TGCGCCAGTAGGGACAGGGCCTACGAGCAGTACTTC. It yields the protein CASRDRAYEQYF.